This T cell receptor beta chain was recovered during a study of shared clonotypes between healthy human individuals. The assay was immunoSEQ multiplex PCR, and TCRdb's table has in-frame clones only and misses some. The sample has approximately 2,300,000 clones; 85% to 95% are singletons. Trimming stripped 2 bases from V and 3 bases from J, with 11 bases between. The CDR3 is 14 amino acids. The V gene's germline CDR1 is SGDLS and CDR2 YYNGEE. Investigators divided CD4+ cells into CD45RA+ naive and CD45RA-negative memory subsets. General study results and limits: Non-shared clonotypes displayed generation probabilities falling below those of clonotypes present in all four donors. Since donors were few, the genetic and exposure-history diversity represented was limited.

Comments on this clone: The antigen is undetermined.

The TCR comes from a man in his late teens or twenties in good health. Some clones in this sample may be carry-over from other donors' samples. The sample consisted of naive CD4+ T cells from PBMCs. Subset here: CD45RA+ positively selected. The chain combines TRBV9 with TRBJ1-1, with D uncertain. CDR3 loop: CASSVAVRYTEAFF. The CDR3, as DNA: TGTGCCAGCAGCGTGGCCGTACGGTACACTGAAGCTTTCTTT.